This passage covers 9 T cell receptor beta chains from one sample sequenced in a study of CD8+CD57+ T cells in acquired aplastic anemia. Both TCR beta VDJ combination and CDR3 sequence profiling were carried out. Genomic DNA was the template for this profiling. TCRdb independently ran MiXCR on the reads; one entry per CDR3 protein. The data contain fewer than 250,000 distinct CDR3 sequences, around 45% of them seen just once; the ten biggest clones take up 7.8%. The sequenced patients had an expansion of CD8+CD57+ cells seen by flow cytometry. The sequencing sample was made of sorted CD4+, CD8+, or CD8+CD57+ T cells (not recorded which) from PBMCs. All receptors come from a human donor with aplastic anemia.

J is TRBJ2-7 and V is TRBV27; 10 positions match TRBD2. The V gene end was trimmed by 5 bases and the J gene end by 5 bases; junction bases not matched to a gene: 12. CDR1 and CDR2 from the germline V gene are MNHEY and SMNVEV (reference sequence). The CDR3 spans 16 residues. In DNA, the CDR3 is TGTGCCAGCAGTGAAGTTGGGCTAGCGGGAGATGACGAGCAGTACTTC. It is translated as CASSEVGLAGDDEQYF.

The chain has TRBV20-1 and TRBJ2-7; D possibly corresponds to TRBD2 (6 bases). Germline-derived CDR1 and CDR2 are DFQATT and SNEGSKA (reference sequence). The CDR3 runs to 13 residues. V was shortened by 6 bases and J by 0 bases, with 12 bases between the two germline ends. The CDR3 DNA reads as TGCAGTGCAAGGACTACTAGCTCCTACGAGCAGTACTTC. Translating gives CSARTTSSYEQYF.

This clonotype was observed many times. This chain connects TRBV7-9 to TRBJ1-4, with D maybe TRBD1 (6 bases). CDR3 length: 14 residues. Germline V gene sequence: CDR1 SEHNR, CDR2 FQNEAQ (reference sequence). V was pared by 2 bases and J by 7 bases, with 11 bases between. CDR3 nucleotide sequence: TGTGCCAGCAGCTTAACGGGGGCGGTTGAAAAACTGTTTTTT. Translated: CASSLTGAVEKLFF.

Comments on this clonotype: Its ends do not fully match the called genes, so a read error is possible. The V and J genes are TRBV3-1 and TRBJ1-3, with D possibly matching TRBD1 (5 bases). Germline V lookup: CDR1 LGHDT, CDR2 YNNKEL (reference sequence). The CDR3 length is 14 residues. The DNA of the CDR3 is TGTACCAGCAGCCAAGTATGGGGACCAAACACCATATATTTT. It specifies CTSSQVWGPNTIYF.

This clonotype was seen only a few times. The chain links TRBV27 to TRBJ1-1; D uncertain. V dropped 3 bases and J dropped 2 bases, with 7 bases sitting between them. The CDR3 length is 13 residues. Germline V lookup: CDR1 MNHEY, CDR2 SMNVEV (reference sequence). In DNA form, the CDR3 reads TGTGCCAGCAGTTTCCTCAGAAACACTGAAGCTTTCTTT. It translates to CASSFLRNTEAFF.

As concerns this clonotype: One end of the junction is discordant with germline, which a read error may explain. The CDR3 protein is CASSFLQASNEQYF. CDR3 sequence (DNA): TGTGCCAGCAGCTTTCTCCAGGCCTCCAACGAGCAGTACTTC. V is TRBV7-9 and J is TRBJ2-7, with unresolved D. The CDR3 is 14 residues long. Germline V gene sequence: CDR1 SEHNR, CDR2 FQNEAQ (reference sequence).

This clonotype has ten or more counts. V is TRBV7-8 and J is TRBJ2-5; TRBD2 matches at 7 bases. The CDR3 has 16 amino acids. The ends lost 4 bases at V and 5 bases at J; junction bases unmatched: 13. CDR1 is SGHVS, CDR2 FQNEAQ, per germline. The CDR3 DNA reads TGTGCCAGCAGCTCCCCCCTGGCGGGAGTAGAGGAGACCCAGTACTTC. It translates to CASSSPLAGVEETQYF.

The chain combines TRBV7-9 with TRBJ2-3, with D maybe TRBD1 (6 bases). Germline CDR1 SEHNR, CDR2 FQNEAQ (reference sequence). The V gene lost 2 bases and the J gene lost 5 bases, with 17 bases spanning the gap. This CDR3 spans 16 amino acids. The CDR3 region is CASSLNPMRGLDTQYF. In nucleotides, the CDR3 is TGTGCCAGCAGCTTAAATCCTATGAGGGGGTTAGATACGCAGTATTTT.

This clonotype was seen more than once but under ten times. V usage is TRBV5-1 and J usage is TRBJ1-1; TRBD1 matches 9 bases. Germline V gene lookup returns CDR1 SGHRS and CDR2 YFSETQ. The CDR3 loop spans 16 amino acids. The ends lost 4 bases at V and 0 bases at J; junction bases unmatched: 7. CDR3 sequence: CASSQGDREVNTEAFF. CDR3 bases: TGCGCCAGCAGCCAAGGGGACAGGGAAGTGAACACTGAAGCTTTCTTT.